One TCR beta chain is described in this entry. Its antigen is not identified. The record originates from a study of T cell responses to AZD1222 COVID-19 vaccine. Overall study results and limits: Spike regions recognized by vaccine-associated CD4 TCRs spanned the protein, led by 160-218 and 743-854. Just a handful of AZD1222 recipients were seropositive at baseline.

Germline V lookup: CDR1 MDHEN, CDR2 SYDVKM. V lost 2 bases to trimming and J lost 3 bases, with 10 bases between them. The CDR3 contains 14 residues. Clones were sequenced by immunoSEQ multiplex PCR, and TCRdb holds only the in-frame ones, with some missing. The repertoire includes about 150,000 clones, 90% of them detected once, and 1.5% to 2% sits in the top ten. The sequence derives from an adult in good health. The V gene is TRBV28, the J gene TRBJ1-1, with D perhaps TRBD1 (5 bases). Sequencing used peripheral blood, obtained on day 0 of AZD1222 vaccination. The CDR3 loop is CASSLRGKDTEAFF. The CDR3 DNA reads as TGTGCCAGCAGTTTACGGGGGAAGGACACTGAAGCTTTCTTT.